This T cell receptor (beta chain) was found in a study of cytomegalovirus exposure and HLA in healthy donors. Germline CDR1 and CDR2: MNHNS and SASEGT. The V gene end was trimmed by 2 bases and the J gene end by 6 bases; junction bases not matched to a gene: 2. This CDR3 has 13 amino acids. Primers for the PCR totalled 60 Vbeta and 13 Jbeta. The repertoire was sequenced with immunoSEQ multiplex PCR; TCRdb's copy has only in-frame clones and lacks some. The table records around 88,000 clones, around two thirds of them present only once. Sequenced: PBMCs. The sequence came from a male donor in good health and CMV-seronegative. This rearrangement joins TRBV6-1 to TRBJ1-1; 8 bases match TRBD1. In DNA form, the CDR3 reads TGTGCCAGCAGTGAAACAGGGGGACCTGAAGCTTTCTTT. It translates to CASSETGGPEAFF.